One sample yielded the 32 T cell receptor beta chains listed below, sequenced in a study of shared clonotypes between healthy human individuals. Libraries were prepared by immunoSEQ multiplex PCR; TCRdb keeps only in-frame clonotypes and omits some of them. This table holds roughly 500,000 clones, about 82% found once. The sequencing input was PBMCs. The source of these receptors is a woman aged 40 to 50 in good health. Some clones in this sample may be carry-over from other donors' samples.

The J gene is TRBJ2-1, the V gene TRBV4-1; 7 positions match TRBD1. The length of the CDR3 is 16 residues. The V and J ends lost 2 bases and 6 bases, in that order; junction bases with no gene match: 10. The germline CDR1 and CDR2 sequences are MGHRA and YSYEKL. The DNA of the CDR3 is TGCGCCAGCAGCCAACCGACAGGGCGCTCCGGCAATGAGCAGTTCTTC. It specifies CASSQPTGRSGNEQFF.

The chain is built from TRBV7-2 and TRBJ1-2; 9 bases are a match to TRBD1. Germline V gene lookup returns CDR1 SGHTA and CDR2 FQGNSA. V trimming: 1 base; J trimming: 6 bases; junction bases outside the gene matches: 6. There are 15 residues in the CDR3. The CDR3 nucleotides read TGTGCCAGCAGCTTAGAAGGACAGGGGTGGGATGGCTACACCTTC. Its translation: CASSLEGQGWDGYTF.

The gene calls are TRBV5-4 and TRBJ2-2; 11 bases line up with TRBD2. Germline assignment: CDR1 SGHNT and CDR2 YYREEE (reference sequence). The CDR3 length is 16 residues. V trimming: 0 bases; J trimming: 8 bases; junction bases outside the gene matches: 6. CDR3 nucleotides: TGTGCCAGCAGCTTGGAACTAGCGGGAGTATTTGGGGAGCTGTTTTTT. Protein: CASSLELAGVFGELFF.

This clone was detected once. DNA for the CDR3: TGCGCCAGCAGTAATGACGGGCACTATGGCTACACCTTC. This translates into CASSNDGHYGYTF. This sequence joins TRBV5-1 and TRBJ1-2; D call uncertain. Germline CDR1 SGHRS, CDR2 YFSETQ. Trimming shortened V by 5 bases and J by 3 bases, and 11 bases separated the two germline ends. The CDR3 sequence is 13 residues long.

This clone was seen once. The V call is TRBV7-9, the J call TRBJ1-5; a possible D gene is TRBD1 (5 bases). CDR3 length: 14 amino acids. Per germline, CDR1 SEHNR and CDR2 FQNEAQ (reference sequence). Trimming took off 5 bases at V and 4 bases at J, with 12 bases between the two ends. The CDR3 spells CASSHSGGNQPQHF. The CDR3 DNA reads TGTGCCAGCAGCCACTCGGGGGGGAATCAGCCCCAGCATTTT. The full variable domain, with the rest looked up from reference TRBV7-9 and TRBJ1-5, is DTGVSQNPRHKITKRGQNVTFRCDPISEHNRLYWYRQTLGQGPEFLTYFQNEAQLEKSRLLSDRFSAERPKGSFSTLEIQRTEQGDSAMYLCASSHSGGNQPQHFGDGTRLSIL.

This clone was seen only a few times. The V gene is TRBV2, the J gene TRBJ2-7; 16 positions agree with TRBD2. Per the germline V gene, CDR1 is SNHLY and CDR2 is FYNNEI. The CDR3 covers 14 residues. V dropped 3 bases and J dropped 9; count of bases not matched to a gene: 2. CDR3 bases: TGTGCCAGCAGTGAGGGACTAGCGGGAGGGGTGCAGTACTTC. Its protein product is CASSEGLAGGVQYF.

In the case of this clone: The sample holds other DNA sequences that translate to the same CDR3. The chain couples TRBV14 to TRBJ1-1; D remains ambiguous. The CDR3 loop spans 15 amino acids. Trimming removed 1 base at V and 4 bases at J, with 13 bases between. Germline CDR1 is SGHDN and CDR2 is FVKESK. The CDR3: CASSQGKTAGTEAFF. In DNA form, the CDR3 reads TGTGCCAGCAGCCAAGGAAAAACGGCAGGCACTGAAGCTTTCTTT.

The V and J genes are TRBV5-1 and TRBJ1-3; no clear D gene. Germline V lookup: CDR1 SGHRS, CDR2 YFSETQ. Trimming removed 4 bases at V and 3 bases at J, with 11 bases between. The CDR3 length is 14 residues. The CDR3 bases are TGCGCCAGCAGCAGAGAGGCAGATGGAAACACCATATATTTT. It codes for CASSREADGNTIYF.

This clone was recorded a few times. The V and J genes are TRBV4-2 and TRBJ1-5; the match to TRBD1 covers 11 bases. CDR1 is LGHNA and CDR2 is YNFKEQ in the germline V gene. J was trimmed by 2 bases and V by 4 bases; bases with no gene match: 4. The CDR3 sequence is 16 residues long. CDR3 sequence: CASSPDRGLGNQPQHF. CDR3 nucleotides: TGTGCCAGCAGCCCGGACAGGGGGCTTGGCAATCAGCCCCAGCATTTT.

The count of this clone is one. The chain recombines TRBV2 with TRBJ2-3; TRBD2 aligns across 11 bases. The CDR3 length is 16 residues. The junction had 8 bases not matched to a gene; V was cut back by 6 bases and J by 3 bases. Germline CDR1 SNHLY, CDR2 FYNNEI. The chain's CDR3 is CASRASGRSGTDTQYF. The CDR3 coding sequence is TGTGCCAGCAGAGCTAGCGGGAGGAGTGGGACAGATACGCAGTATTTT.

CDR3 region: CASSATGGGVQPQHF. The CDR3 bases are TGTGCCAGCAGCGCCACAGGTGGGGGCGTCCAGCCCCAGCATTTT. The chain uses TRBV9 and TRBJ1-5, with D maybe TRBD1 (6 bases). Trimming removed 3 bases at V and 7 bases at J, with 17 bases between. The length of the CDR3 is 15 residues. Germline-derived CDR1 and CDR2 are SGDLS and YYNGEE.

The chain uses TRBV5-1 and TRBJ1-4, with TRBD1 identical over 9 bases. The CDR3 runs 14 residues. Losses at the gene ends were 4 bases for V and 8 bases for J; bases not matched to a gene: 6. Germline-derived CDR1 and CDR2 are SGHRS and YFSETQ. CDR3 in amino acids: CASSRGQGGEKLFF. CDR3 coding DNA: TGCGCCAGCAGCAGGGGACAGGGCGGAGAAAAACTGTTTTTT.

This clone was counted between two and nine times. This sample includes further DNA sequences coding for the same CDR3. The chain recombines TRBV13 with TRBJ1-1, with a possible D match to TRBD1 (5 bases). The germline V and J ends were trimmed by 5 bases and 1 base, with 17 bases remaining between them. The CDR3 totals 16 residues. Germline-derived CDR1 and CDR2 are PRHDT and FYEKMQ (reference sequence). CDR3 residues: CASSRKYGQRNTEAFF. CDR3 in DNA: TGTGCCAGCAGCCGGAAGTACGGACAACGGAACACTGAAGCTTTCTTT.

The chain carries TRBV6-6 and TRBJ2-1, with 9 bases lining up with TRBD2. Trimming took 4 bases from V and 1 from J; bases not matched to a gene: 2. The germline CDR1 and CDR2 sequences are MNHNY and SVGAGI (reference sequence). This CDR3 is built from 15 residues. The CDR3 sequence is CASSLAGVSYNEQFF. Here the CDR3 DNA reads TGTGCCAGCAGTTTAGCGGGAGTGTCCTACAATGAGCAGTTCTTC.

Comments on this clone: This sample includes further DNA sequences coding for the same CDR3. The chain couples TRBV7-8 to TRBJ1-1; possible D gene TRBD1, 6 bases. The V end lost 5 bases, the J end lost 5 bases, and 9 bases lay between the germline ends. The CDR3 is made up of 12 amino acids. Germline CDR1 is SGHVS and CDR2 is FQNEAQ. For the CDR3, the DNA is TGTGCCAGCAGCCCGCAGGGGACTGAAGCTTTCTTT. As protein: CASSPQGTEAFF.

The rearrangement uses TRBV5-4 and TRBJ2-3; D unclear. Germline V gene lookup returns CDR1 SGHNT and CDR2 YYREEE (reference sequence). V was shortened by 4 bases and J by 0 bases, with 6 bases between the two germline ends. This CDR3 is 13 amino acids long. The CDR3, as DNA: TGTGCCAGCAGCCCCGGTAGCACAGATACGCAGTATTTT. Residues: CASSPGSTDTQYF.

The V call is TRBV19, the J call TRBJ2-1; D is possibly TRBD1 (5 bases). The germline CDR1 and CDR2 sequences are LNHDA and SQIVND (reference sequence). The CDR3 runs 14 residues. Between the trimmed V and J ends, which lost 4 bases and 7 bases, there was a span of 14 bases. CDR3 sequence reads: CASSNGADRNEQFF. As DNA, the CDR3 is TGTGCCAGTAGTAATGGGGCAGACAGAAATGAGCAGTTCTTC.

The rearrangement joins TRBV5-1 to TRBJ1-3; D gene uncertain. Germline V gene data show CDR1 as SGHRS and CDR2 as YFSETQ. The CDR3 sequence is 14 residues long. V was trimmed by 1 base and J by 3 bases, leaving 8 bases between them. The CDR3 DNA reads TGCGCCAGCAGCTTGCGGGCGGATGGAAACACCATATATTTT. Its translation is CASSLRADGNTIYF.

The chain is built from TRBV18 and TRBJ2-7; D possibly corresponds to TRBD1 (5 bases). V was trimmed by 1 base and J by 1 base, leaving 11 bases between them. The CDR3 length is 15 residues. CDR1 is KGHSH, CDR2 LQKENI, per germline. The CDR3 spells CASSPRGRESYEQYF. As DNA, the CDR3 is TGTGCCAGCTCACCACGGGGCAGGGAATCCTACGAGCAGTACTTC. Full variable domain (rest looked up from reference TRBV18 and TRBJ2-7): NAGVMQNPRHLVRRRGQEARLRCSPMKGHSHVYWYRQLPEEGLKFMVYLQKENIIDESGMPKERFSAEFPKEGPSILRIQQVVRGDSAAYFCASSPRGRESYEQYFGPGTRLTVT.

DNA of the CDR3: TGTGCCACCAGCCAGGGGCAGATTTACTACGAGCAGTACTTC. It encodes CATSQGQIYYEQYF. This chain links TRBV15 with TRBJ2-7; maybe TRBD1 (6 bases). V lost 5 bases and J 3 bases, leaving 14 bases between the germline ends. The CDR3 is made up of 14 amino acids. Germline V lookup: CDR1 LNHNV, CDR2 YYDKDF (reference sequence).

The CDR3 here is CASSQLGQATDTQYF. CDR3 coding DNA: TGTGCCAGCAGCCAACTCGGACAGGCCACAGATACGCAGTATTTT. The chain combines TRBV16 with TRBJ2-3; 7 bases agree with TRBD1. CDR3 length: 15 amino acids. Trimming removed 2 bases from V and 2 bases from J; junction bases left unmatched: 4. Germline-derived CDR1 and CDR2 are KGHSY and FQNENV.

To note about this clone: The junction departs from the called germline gene at one end, perhaps through a read error. The chain uses TRBV29-1 and TRBJ1-1; maybe TRBD1 (5 bases). Germline CDR1 is SQVTM and CDR2 is ANQGSEA. This CDR3 spans 13 amino acids. The CDR3 region is CSGEQERNTEAFF. The CDR3 DNA sequence: TGCAGCGGTGAACAGGAGAGGAACACTGAAGCTTTCTTT.

The sample holds many counts of this clone. The chain couples TRBV18 to TRBJ1-1, with D unclear. Looked up from germline, CDR1 is KGHSH and CDR2 is LQKENI. This CDR3 has 14 amino acids. V lost 1 base to trimming and J lost 1 base, with 7 bases between them. The CDR3 here is CASSPQSANTEAFF. DNA of the CDR3: TGTGCCAGCTCACCACAGTCAGCGAACACTGAAGCTTTCTTT.

The chain combines TRBV7-3 with TRBJ2-2, with 8 nucleotides matching TRBD2. This CDR3 region has 16 residues. Germline CDR1 reads SGHTA; CDR2 reads FQGTGA. J lost 4 bases, V lost 6 bases, and 10 bases had no gene match. The CDR3 here is CASSFSGTSGTGELFF. The CDR3 DNA is TGTGCCAGCAGTTTTAGCGGGACCTCGGGCACCGGGGAGCTGTTTTTT.

The chain uses TRBV5-6 and TRBJ2-6, with D possibly TRBD2 on 6 matching bases. Germline assignment: CDR1 SGHDT and CDR2 YYEEEE. Trimming shortened V by 3 bases and J by 0 bases, and 16 bases separated the two germline ends. This CDR3 region has 18 residues. In DNA form, the CDR3 reads TGTGCCAGCAGCTGGGTGGCGGGGTCGTACTCTGGGGCCAACGTCCTGACTTTC. This translates into CASSWVAGSYSGANVLTF.

This chain uses TRBV4-1 with TRBJ1-4; perhaps TRBD1 as D (5 bases). The CDR3 has 17 residues. V was pared by 4 bases and J by 6 bases, with 21 bases between. The germline V gene encodes CDR1 MGHRA and CDR2 YSYEKL. CDR3 in DNA: TGCGCCAGCAGCCCCCTATACTTCCGGGACCCCCATGAAAAACTGTTTTTT. Its translation is CASSPLYFRDPHEKLFF.

Turning to this clone: The junction shows a germline mismatch at one end, possibly a read error. The rearrangement uses TRBV6-5 and TRBJ2-7; a weak D match, TRBD1 (6 bases). This CDR3 contains 13 residues. Germline values: CDR1 MNHEY, CDR2 SVGAGI. CDR3 in DNA: TGTGCCATCAGTGACCCGACAGGTGGGGAGCAGTACTTC. This gives the protein CAISDPTGGEQYF.

The chain uses TRBV18 and TRBJ2-7; D uncertain. The CDR3 has 15 residues. From germline, CDR1 is KGHSH and CDR2 LQKENI. Trimming removed 3 bases from V and 0 bases from J, with 12 bases in between. The CDR3 here is CASSPVRTVSYEQYF. The CDR3 DNA sequence: TGTGCCAGCTCACCGGTAAGGACGGTCTCCTACGAGCAGTACTTC. Full variable domain (remainder filled in from reference TRBV18 and TRBJ2-7): NAGVMQNPRHLVRRRGQEARLRCSPMKGHSHVYWYRQLPEEGLKFMVYLQKENIIDESGMPKERFSAEFPKEGPSILRIQQVVRGDSAAYFCASSPVRTVSYEQYFGPGTRLTVT.

V is TRBV25-1 and J is TRBJ2-2, with TRBD1 matching over 10 bases. The germline CDR1 and CDR2 sequences are MGHDK and SYGVNS. The ends lost 4 bases at V and 6 bases at J; junction bases unmatched: 2. The CDR3 runs to 14 residues. CDR3 region: CASSGGQGPGELFF. CDR3 nucleotide sequence: TGTGCCAGCAGTGGGGGACAGGGGCCCGGGGAGCTGTTTTTT.

The V call is TRBV5-1, the J call TRBJ2-7; D assignment may be TRBD1 or TRBD2 (5 bases each). The length of the CDR3 is 17 residues. V lost 4 bases and J lost 3, with 23 bases in between. Germline V CDR1 and CDR2: SGHRS, YFSETQ. The CDR3: CASSPAPYGTGDYEQYF. Here the CDR3 DNA reads TGCGCCAGCAGCCCCGCCCCCTACGGGACGGGTGACTACGAGCAGTACTTC.

The rearrangement uses TRBV6-1 and TRBJ2-7; D tentatively reads TRBD1 or TRBD2 (5 bases each). In germline, CDR1 is MNHNS, CDR2 SASEGT. V lost 7 bases and J lost 2, with 12 bases in between. The CDR3 is 13 amino acids. CDR3 sequence (DNA): TGTGCCAGCACGGCAGGGAGCCCCTACGAGCAGTACTTC. It yields the protein CASTAGSPYEQYF.

The CDR3 DNA follows: TGTGCCAGCAGCTTAGGGGGCCCGGGACAGTCGCACACCGGGGAGCTGTTTTTT. Its protein product is CASSLGGPGQSHTGELFF. V and J are TRBV7-9 and TRBJ2-2; 7 bases fit TRBD1. After removal of 1 base from V and 3 bases from J, the junction contained 11 bases not matched to a gene. The CDR3 runs 18 residues. Germline CDR1 reads SEHNR; CDR2 reads FQNEAQ (reference sequence).